The T cell receptor beta chain described here comes from a study of T cells in Graves' hyperthyroidism and ophthalmopathy. Study-level points and caveats: Clonotypes that were expanded in thyroid above 0.001 mostly appeared in blood too.

Any patient presenting with uncontrolled infection, other autoimmune disease, pregnancy or lactation was left out. This CDR3 region has 15 residues. The germline V and J ends were trimmed by 5 bases and 4 bases, with 15 bases remaining between them. Looked up from germline, CDR1 is MNHEY and CDR2 is SVGEGT. This clonotype was observed many times. What it binds is unknown. Amplification targeted TCR beta CDR3 regions from RNA transcripts. Researchers ran a first-round RT-PCR on the TCR CDR3 using the HTBI primer set. TCRdb re-derived calls from the multiplex PCR reads in MiXCR, one entry per CDR3 protein. The repertoire has about 380,000 distinct CDR3 sequences, about a fifth of them found once; the top ten carry over 35%.

This sequence joins TRBV6-2 or TRBV6-3 and TRBJ1-3, with D perhaps matching TRBD1 (5 bases). This receptor was identified in a young man with Graves' ophthalmopathy. Specimen: blood. The CDR3 protein is CASSLTASSGNTIYF. As DNA, the CDR3 is TGTGCCAGCAGTCTGACAGCGAGCTCGGGAAACACCATATATTTT.